These 15 T cell receptor beta chains were all obtained from the same sample, sequenced in a study of response to subunit inactivated influenza vaccine. TCRdb redid the calling of the RT-PCR reads with MiXCR, one entry per CDR3 protein. This table has 650,000 to 850,000 distinct CDR3 sequences, roughly 14% appearing once. Source: PBMCs from blood, taken around 14 days before vaccination. These receptors originate from a man in his fifties who received an inactivated influenza vaccine.

V usage is TRBV4-1 and J usage is TRBJ2-1, with 8 bases fitting TRBD2. J was trimmed by 6 bases and V by 1 base; bases with no gene match: 17. Germline CDR1 is MGHRA and CDR2 is YSYEKL. The CDR3 spans 19 residues. The CDR3 reads CASSQGPAGEIIYFNEQFF. Here the CDR3 DNA reads TGCGCCAGCAGCCAAGGACCAGCGGGGGAGATCATCTATTTCAATGAGCAGTTCTTC.

This chain joins TRBV24-1 and TRBJ2-7, with 9 bases that match TRBD1. Germline V CDR1 and CDR2: KGHDR, SFDVKD. The CDR3 covers 16 residues. Trimming removed 3 bases from V and 1 base from J; junction bases left unmatched: 6. The DNA of the CDR3 is TGTGCCACCAGTGATGCTACCGGGACAGGGTCCTACGAGCAGTACTTC. It is translated as CATSDATGTGSYEQYF.

The chain uses TRBV7-2 and TRBJ1-1; TRBD1 is a possible D gene (6 bases). CDR1 is SGHTA, CDR2 FQGNSA, per germline. The CDR3 runs 15 residues. The V end lost 2 bases, the J end lost 4 bases, and 14 bases lay between the germline ends. Here the CDR3 reads CASSLRGGRTTEAFF. The CDR3, as DNA: TGTGCCAGCAGCTTACGCGGGGGGCGCACCACTGAAGCTTTCTTT.

This clonotype turned up a few times. This rearrangement joins TRBV29-1 to TRBJ2-1; 12 positions match TRBD2. V shed 6 bases, J shed 2 bases, and the junction held 2 bases outside the gene matches. Germline V CDR1 and CDR2: SQVTM, ANQGSEA. This CDR3 region has 14 residues. The CDR3 DNA reads as TGCAGCGTGTGGACTAGCGGGACCTACAATGAGCAGTTCTTC. This sequence encodes CSVWTSGTYNEQFF.

This clonotype was recorded at least ten times. The chain links TRBV12-3 or TRBV12-4 to TRBJ1-6; D gene ambiguous. This CDR3 is built from 14 residues. Trimming removed 5 bases from V and 6 bases from J, with 11 bases in between. CDR3 sequence reads: CASSASGSNSPLHF. The DNA for the CDR3 is TGTGCCAGCAGTGCATCGGGCAGTAATTCACCCCTCCACTTT.

The chain has TRBV12-2 and TRBJ2-1; the tabulated D call, TRBD2, remains unverified against the DNA. TRBV12-2 is a pseudogene. The CDR3 runs 15 residues. The DNA for the CDR3 is TGTGCAACCTGGGTAGGGACTTTGTCCTACAATGAGCAGTTCTTC. This encodes CATWVGTLSYNEQFF.

This clonotype was observed many times. The CDR3 nucleotides are TGTGCCAGCAGCCTAGGAGGAAGTTATACGCAGTATTTT. Translating it yields CASSLGGSYTQYF. The V and J genes are TRBV7-9 and TRBJ2-3; D is perhaps TRBD2 (5 bases). V lost 5 bases and J 7 bases, leaving 13 bases between the germline ends. Germline CDR1 is SEHNR and CDR2 is FQNEAQ (reference sequence). This CDR3 has 13 amino acids.

The genes are TRBV20-1 and TRBJ2-1, with 7 nucleotides matching TRBD2. V shed 4 bases and J 8 bases; nucleotides not matched to a gene: 11. Germline V gene lookup returns CDR1 DFQATT and CDR2 SNEGSKA (reference sequence). This CDR3 contains 14 residues. The DNA for the CDR3 is TGCAGTGCTACCGCGAGGGAGGGAGGCTATGAGCAGTTCTTC. It codes for CSATAREGGYEQFF.

This clonotype was picked up many times. The genes are TRBV12-3 or TRBV12-4 and TRBJ1-1, with 8 positions matching TRBD1. The CDR3 contains 15 residues. The V segment lost 5 bases and the J segment 0 bases; nucleotides outside the gene matches: 5. The chain's CDR3 is CASSMGQVLNTEAFF. The CDR3 coding sequence is TGTGCCAGCAGTATGGGACAGGTCTTGAACACTGAAGCTTTCTTT.

This clonotype was detected only a few times. The chain couples TRBV29-1 to TRBJ2-2; 8 nucleotides agree with TRBD1. CDR3 size: 14 residues. Trimming at V came to 8 bases and at J to 0 bases, leaving 5 bases not matched to a gene. In germline, CDR1 is SQVTM, CDR2 ANQGSEA. For the CDR3, the DNA is TGCAGCACCAGACAGGGGACGAACACCGGGGAGCTGTTTTTT. Translation gives CSTRQGTNTGELFF.

The rearrangement links TRBV7-8 to TRBJ2-2, with 8 bases identical to TRBD1. This CDR3 is built from 15 residues. The V gene's germline CDR1 is SGHVS and CDR2 FQNEAQ. Losses at the gene ends were 3 bases for V and 4 bases for J; bases not matched to a gene: 4. In DNA form, the CDR3 reads TGTGCCAGCAGCTTCCGGACAGGGAGCACCGGGGAGCTGTTTTTT. Translating gives CASSFRTGSTGELFF. The whole variable domain, filled in from reference TRBV7-8 and TRBJ2-2, reads GAGVSQSPRYKVAKRGQDVALRCDPISGHVSLFWYQQALGQGPEFLTYFQNEAQLDKSGLPSDRFFAERPEGSVSTLKIQRTQQEDSAVYLCASSFRTGSTGELFFGEGSRLTVL.

The chain combines TRBV18 with TRBJ2-1, with 11 positions matching TRBD2. Germline V gives CDR1 KGHSH, CDR2 LQKENI. The CDR3 runs 17 residues. Trimming cost V 3 bases and J 1 base; bases outside gene matches: 5. Here the CDR3 reads CASSPRLAGRSYNEQFF. CDR3 DNA sequence: TGTGCCAGCTCACCGCGACTAGCGGGGAGGTCCTACAATGAGCAGTTCTTC.

This clonotype occurred many times. The gene calls are TRBV29-1 and TRBJ2-1, with D unclear. Germline CDR1 is SQVTM and CDR2 is ANQGSEA. This CDR3 region has 16 residues. V dropped 3 bases and J dropped 6 bases, with 21 bases sitting between them. CDR3 in amino acids: CSVDGVDHRDLNEQFF. CDR3 DNA sequence: TGCAGCGTTGATGGTGTGGACCACCGTGACCTCAATGAGCAGTTCTTC.

This clonotype has more than one count but fewer than ten. The gene calls are TRBV3-1 and TRBJ2-7; unclear D gene. CDR1 LGHDT and CDR2 YNNKEL come from the germline V gene (reference sequence). The CDR3 is made up of 15 amino acids. Trimming cost V 4 bases and J 5 bases, with 18 bases left between them. CDR3 sequence: CASSRDISPGNEQYF. The CDR3 bases are TGTGCCAGCAGCCGAGACATCTCACCGGGCAACGAGCAGTACTTC.

DNA of the CDR3: TGTGCCAGCAGTTACGGTCGGGACAGCAACCAAGAGACCCAGTACTTC. It encodes CASSYGRDSNQETQYF. This chain links TRBV6-2 or TRBV6-3 with TRBJ2-5; TRBD1 matches at 7 bases. This CDR3 is built from 16 residues. CDR1 and CDR2 from the germline V gene are MNHEY and SVGEGT. Trimming at V came to 2 bases and at J to 0 bases, leaving 6 bases not matched to a gene.